The text below deals with one TCR beta chain. Its antigen remains undetermined. It has no much larger one-base neighbor in the sample; base qualities were not kept. Sequences MNHEY (CDR1) and SVGEGT (CDR2) are obtained from the germline V gene. Including the terminal cysteine and phenylalanine, the CDR3 comprises 14 residues. Left in the record is the CDR3 DNA by itself, 42 bases read in frame from the first base. Deletion took 2 bases off V and 6 bases off J, with a span of 11 bases between the germline ends. These data originate in a study of identical twins (dated by TCRdb to about 2016). In the study overall: The study deep-sequenced TCR alpha and beta repertoires from monozygotic twins, unrelated adults of various ages and cord blood to test whether fetal clonotypes persist. To rule out contamination, the twin experiments were replicated at different times with different library preparation protocols. The paper's findings and limits, for the study overall: A weaker excess of twin sharing was found in beta out-of-frame sequences because the signal-to-noise ratio was lowered by fewer shared sequences. Invariant T cells such as MAIT and iNKT could partly confound zero-insertion analyses, although diverse VJ usage argued against such confounding for most clonotypes. Conclusions relied on cross-sectional statistical analysis, since the same donors could not be followed over many years. Out-of-frame TCR alpha sharing in monozygotic twins was systematically underestimated by recombination models, whereas sharing between unrelated individuals was in agreement with the recombination models. Compared with coincidental sharing between unrelated individuals, out-of-frame TCR alpha sequences shared between twins had an excess of sequences with low generation probability. Abundant cord blood beta clonotypes carried fewer insertions; young adult naive repertoires showed a weaker similar trend, while memory repertoires showed none.

Every donor was a healthy Caucasian. The twin cohort comprised three pairs of female monozygotic twins, all aged about 18 to 30 years. Positive isolation kits from Invitrogen were used to isolate the CD4+ and CD8+ T cell populations. The protocol used for the library was 5' RACE. The run used an Illumina HiSeq 2000. A universal primer binding site was added through template switching, and the final cDNA carried a unique molecular identifier so that TCR cDNA molecules could be counted accurately. First-strand cDNA for TCR alpha and beta chains was synthesized from specific primers in the conserved constant-segment region. To control for contamination, each cDNA library was double barcoded with a SMART-Mk sample barcode plus Illumina barcodes. TruSeq adapter sequences, together with Illumina sample barcodes, were added in two successive PCR steps. The TCR alpha and beta cDNA libraries were sequenced on the Illumina HiSeq platform using custom primers. The study's own analysis went as follows. Unique molecular identifiers were extracted from raw reads with MiGEC, and CDR3 positions were determined with MiXCR. For each individual, recombination models were inferred using an EM algorithm with the repgenHMM and IGoR tools. Shared clonotypes were analyzed with the tcR package in R, and sharing was normalized by the product of cloneset sizes. To study raw recombination free of thymic and clonal selection effects, out-of-frame nonproductive sequences were analyzed. Using fastp at Q25 and MiXCR, TCRdb reprocessed the public reads and kept productive beta chains. Each entry merges the rows of one CDR3 protein and shows their most common DNA and genes. Clone size and V and J calls follow TCRdb, not the original study. The sample table records hundreds of thousands of distinct CDR3 sequences; around 24% of these occur just once. Just under 3% of the sample is taken by the ten largest.

These data also formed part of another study, on T cells expressing NK-cell markers. The second study reports: Three sorted T-cell subsets (CD3+CD56+NKG2C+, CD3+CD56+NKG2C- and CD3+CD56-NKG2C+) from fewer than 10 donors had their TCR beta-chain repertoires profiled. Seven of the eight sequenced donors were HCMV-seropositive and one was HCMV-seronegative. To restrict sorting to alphabetaTCR-expressing T cells, an anti-gammadeltaTCR antibody was added in several experiments. In several donors, the dominant CD3+CD56+NKG2C+ clonotypes were found to rank among the top 10 CD8+ clonotypes and to make up 1.0-7.0% of CD8+ T cells. Those dominant clonotypes were again the most abundant among CD3+CD56-NKG2C+ cells in a handful of donors, at about 28.3-65%. Whether the expanded NKG2C-expressing T cell clones were specific for HCMV antigens was left unclear. Randomly selected healthy volunteers, three men and five women, were used as the eight sequenced donors. A commercial ELISA kit detecting HCMV-specific IgG in serum was used to determine HCMV serostatus. MIGEC handled demultiplexing of the reads and grouping by UMI, while MiTCR was used to assemble and quantify clonotypes. To remove erroneous sequences, TCR cDNA sequences were retained only when supported by two or more reads. The tcR package was used for downstream repertoire analysis, and clonotypes were matched across fractions by CDR3 nucleotide sequence plus V segment. Antigen specificity was annotated against VDJdb with VDJmatch, allowing one amino acid substitution in CDR3.

Source material: CD4+ T cells sorted from blood. This sequence was found in a woman aged 18 to 35 in good health. The rearrangement joined TRBV6-2 or TRBV6-3 to TRBJ2-1, with the D gene not confidently named. The sequence in DNA is TGTGCCAGCAGTTACATCCGTTCGTCCAATGAGCAGTTCTTC. It specifies CASSYIRSSNEQFF.